The 8 T cell receptor beta chains below all came from one sample that was sequenced in a study of T-cell reconstitution after alpha-beta-depleted transplantation in children. Unique molecular identifiers were used in preparing the TCRbeta library. From the PCR reads, TCRdb called clonotypes with MiXCR, one entry per CDR3 protein. The sample yields hundreds of thousands of distinct CDR3 sequences, approximately 16% seen once. The sample was PBMCs from the stem cell graft donor, taken from the stem cell graft. The receptors originated from a human donor who donated a stem cell graft to a child with acute myeloid leukemia.

The chain couples TRBV7-9 to TRBJ2-1; 7 bases are a match to TRBD1. Germline trimming cut 4 bases from V and 7 bases from J; bases unmatched to any gene: 7. Germline CDR1 and CDR2: SEHNR and FQNEAQ (reference sequence). The CDR3 is 14 amino acids. CDR3 protein: CASSSSTGMNEQFF. DNA for the CDR3: TGTGCCAGCAGCTCTTCGACAGGGATGAATGAGCAGTTCTTC.

This chain links TRBV4-2 with TRBJ1-6; D remains ambiguous. Germline assignment: CDR1 LGHNA and CDR2 YNFKEQ. This CDR3 contains 14 residues. Deletions cut 1 base from V and 7 bases from J, with 8 bases between. This CDR3 reads CASSQVEGNSPLHF. In DNA, the CDR3 is TGTGCCAGCAGCCAAGTGGAGGGCAATTCACCCCTCCACTTT.

V is TRBV10-3 and J is TRBJ1-2; no firm D call. Germline loops: CDR1 ENHRY, CDR2 SYGVKD. Trimming stripped 0 bases from V and 3 bases from J, with 8 bases between. The length of the CDR3 is 14 residues. The CDR3 loop reads CAISESEGDYGYTF. Here the CDR3 DNA reads TGTGCCATCAGTGAGTCTGAGGGTGACTATGGCTACACCTTC.

This clonotype was detected many times. The rearrangement joins TRBV5-1 to TRBJ2-7, with D tentatively TRBD2 (5 bases). V lost 4 bases and J lost 3, with 5 bases in between. There are 11 residues in the CDR3. The germline CDR1 and CDR2 sequences are SGHRS and YFSETQ. The CDR3 sequence is CASSEGYEQYF. As DNA, the CDR3 is TGCGCCAGCAGCGAGGGCTACGAGCAGTACTTC.

This clonotype was counted only a few times. The chain combines TRBV12-3 or TRBV12-4 with TRBJ2-3; the D is unclear. The CDR3 is made up of 13 amino acids. V lost 6 bases, J lost 2 bases, and 9 bases lay in between. The CDR3 bases are TGTGCCAGCAGCGCGCTTTCCACAGATACGCAGTATTTT. It specifies CASSALSTDTQYF.

The rearrangement joins TRBV20-1 to TRBJ2-7, with D perhaps matching TRBD1 (6 bases). The V end was cut by 1 base, the J end by 4 bases, with 11 bases between. The CDR3 covers 13 residues. Germline-derived CDR1 and CDR2 are DFQATT and SNEGSKA (reference sequence). CDR3 coding DNA: TGCAGTGCTAGAGGCAGACAGGCATACGAGCAGTACGTC. Translating it yields CSARGRQAYEQYV.

CDR3 amino acids: CASSLVASRNEKLFF. As DNA, the CDR3 is TGTGCCAGCAGCTTAGTCGCATCTAGGAATGAAAAACTGTTTTTT. The J gene is TRBJ1-4, the V gene TRBV7-2; no clear D. The length of the CDR3 is 15 residues. Germline CDR1 and CDR2: SGHTA and FQGNSA. Trimming cost V 1 base and J 5 bases, with 11 bases left between them.

The chain recombines TRBV5-4 with TRBJ2-1; 7 positions match TRBD1. The CDR3 is made up of 14 amino acids. Germline loops: CDR1 SGHNT, CDR2 YYREEE (reference sequence). The V and J ends lost 5 bases and 2 bases, in that order; junction bases with no gene match: 4. CDR3 DNA sequence: TGTGCCAGCAGTCAAGGGGGCCCCTACAATGAGCAGTTCTTC. As protein: CASSQGGPYNEQFF. The whole variable domain, remainder taken from reference TRBV5-4 and TRBJ2-1, is ETGVTQSPTHLIKTRGQQVTLRCSSQSGHNTVSWYQQALGQGPQFIFQYYREEENGRGNFPPRFSGLQFPNYSSELNVNALELDDSALYLCASSQGGPYNEQFFGPGTRLTVL.